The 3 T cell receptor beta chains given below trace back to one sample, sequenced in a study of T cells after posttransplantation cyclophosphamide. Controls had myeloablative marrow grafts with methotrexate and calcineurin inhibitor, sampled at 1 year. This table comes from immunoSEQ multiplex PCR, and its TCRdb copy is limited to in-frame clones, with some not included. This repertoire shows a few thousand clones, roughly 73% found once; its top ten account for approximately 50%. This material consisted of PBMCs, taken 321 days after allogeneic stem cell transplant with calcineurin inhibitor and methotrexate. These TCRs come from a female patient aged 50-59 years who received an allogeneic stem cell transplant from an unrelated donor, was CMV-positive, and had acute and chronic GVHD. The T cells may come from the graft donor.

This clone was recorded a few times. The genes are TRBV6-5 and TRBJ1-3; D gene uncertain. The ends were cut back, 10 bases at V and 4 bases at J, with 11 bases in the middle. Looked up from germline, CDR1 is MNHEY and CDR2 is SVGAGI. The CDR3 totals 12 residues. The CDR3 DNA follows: TGTGCCACCCATGGCAGGGGAAACACCATATATTTT. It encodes CATHGRGNTIYF.

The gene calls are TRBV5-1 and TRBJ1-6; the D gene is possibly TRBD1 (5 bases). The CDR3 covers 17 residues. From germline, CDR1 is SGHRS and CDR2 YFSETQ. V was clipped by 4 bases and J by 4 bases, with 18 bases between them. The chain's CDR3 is CASSPLAGPNYNSPLHF. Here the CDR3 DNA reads TGCGCCAGCAGCCCACTAGCGGGACCCAATTATAATTCACCCCTCCACTTT.

This chain's CDR3 is CASSYSNRYQPQHF. The CDR3 DNA follows: TGTGCCAGCAGTTACTCGAATCGGTATCAGCCCCAGCATTTT. The V call is TRBV6-5, the J call TRBJ1-5, with D unresolved. The germline gives CDR1 MNHEY, CDR2 SVGAGI. V lost 0 bases and J lost 5, with 8 bases in between. This CDR3 has 14 residues.